These 9 T cell receptor beta chains came from one sample sequenced in a study of blood T cell repertoires in COVID-19. The method was immunoSEQ multiplex PCR; TCRdb's version includes in-frame clones alone and lacks a portion of them. The sample includes about 41,000 clones, about 85% of them seen just once. The sample consisted of peripheral blood. The receptor set was obtained from a man in his fifties or sixties with acute or convalescent COVID-19.

J is TRBJ1-5 and V is TRBV5-4; maybe TRBD1 (6 bases). CDR1 and CDR2 from the germline V gene are SGHNT and YYREEE (reference sequence). This CDR3 region has 18 residues. V lost 3 bases, J lost 1 base, and 20 bases lay in between. CDR3 sequence (DNA): TGTGCCAGCAGCTCCTCGGCGGGGGCAGATACAAGCAATCAGCCCCAGCATTTT. This sequence encodes CASSSSAGADTSNQPQHF.

The chain has TRBV4-3 and TRBJ1-5; 7 bases fit TRBD1. The germline V gene has CDR1 LGHNA and CDR2 YSLEER. The CDR3 length is 16 residues. The trim removed 0 bases at V and 4 bases at J, leaving 6 bases unmatched. The CDR3 reads CASSQETGVLNQPQHF. DNA for the CDR3: TGCGCCAGCAGCCAAGAAACAGGGGTGTTGAATCAGCCCCAGCATTTT.

This chain joins TRBV6-5 and TRBJ2-1; 10 bases agree with TRBD2. Germline CDR1 reads MNHEY; CDR2 reads SVGAGI. The V and J ends lost 2 bases and 4 bases, in that order; junction bases with no gene match: 5. The length of the CDR3 is 16 residues. The CDR3 bases are TGTGCCAGCAGTTACACCTTAGCGGGGGGTTACAATGAGCAGTTCTTC. It translates to CASSYTLAGGYNEQFF.

V and J are TRBV5-4 and TRBJ2-4; tentative D call: TRBD1 (6 bases). The CDR3 runs 13 residues. The V end lost 4 bases, the J end lost 8 bases, and 13 bases lay between the germline ends. The germline CDR1 and CDR2 sequences are SGHNT and YYREEE (reference sequence). The CDR3 DNA reads as TGTGCCAGCAGCCTTCAACAGGGTTACATTCAGTACTTC. Its translation is CASSLQQGYIQYF.

V usage is TRBV12-3 or TRBV12-4 and J usage is TRBJ1-5; D gene uncertain. Trimming took 3 bases from V and 7 from J, leaving 10 bases between them. The CDR3 has 13 amino acids. CDR3 protein: CASSFSTGQPQHF. The CDR3 nucleotides read TGTGCCAGCAGTTTTTCGACGGGACAGCCCCAGCATTTT.

V usage is TRBV2 and J usage is TRBJ2-2, with TRBD1 identical over 8 bases. The CDR3 has 15 amino acids. Germline V lookup: CDR1 SNHLY, CDR2 FYNNEI. With V trimmed by 2 bases and J by 7 bases, 6 bases remained unmatched. The CDR3 is CASSEQGAGGGELFF. The CDR3 nucleotides are TGTGCCAGCAGTGAACAGGGGGCTGGGGGCGGGGAGCTGTTTTTT.

The J gene is TRBJ2-2, the V gene TRBV5-1, with TRBD2 matching over 14 bases. The CDR3 length is 16 residues. Germline V gives CDR1 SGHRS, CDR2 YFSETQ. Trimming removed 2 bases from V and 4 bases from J; junction bases left unmatched: 1. CDR3 in DNA: TGCGCCAGCAGCTTTGGACTAGCGGGGGGCACCGGGGAGCTGTTTTTT. This encodes CASSFGLAGGTGELFF.

The chain links TRBV19 to TRBJ1-5; the match to TRBD1 covers 8 bases. The CDR3 is made up of 14 amino acids. Trimming at V came to 10 bases and at J to 4 bases, leaving 9 bases not matched to a gene. In germline, CDR1 is LNHDA, CDR2 SQIVND (reference sequence). The CDR3 sequence is CATGDRGGNQPQHF. The DNA for the CDR3 is TGTGCCACGGGAGACAGGGGTGGAAATCAGCCCCAGCATTTT. Looking up the rest from reference TRBV19 and TRBJ1-5 gives the full variable domain: DGGITQSPKYLFRKEGQNVTLSCEQNLNHDAMYWYRQDPGQGLRLIYYSQIVNDFQKGDIAEGYSVSREKKESFPLTVTSAQKNPTAFYLCATGDRGGNQPQHFGDGTRLSIL.

The rearrangement links TRBV27 to TRBJ1-1; D perhaps matches TRBD1 (5 bases). This CDR3 contains 18 residues. V was pared by 7 bases and J by 0 bases, with 24 bases between. Germline-derived CDR1 and CDR2 are MNHEY and SMNVEV (reference sequence). Here the CDR3 reads CASTSRGGAGLMNTEAFF. DNA of the CDR3: TGTGCCAGCACCTCAAGGGGCGGGGCAGGCCTAATGAACACTGAAGCTTTCTTT.